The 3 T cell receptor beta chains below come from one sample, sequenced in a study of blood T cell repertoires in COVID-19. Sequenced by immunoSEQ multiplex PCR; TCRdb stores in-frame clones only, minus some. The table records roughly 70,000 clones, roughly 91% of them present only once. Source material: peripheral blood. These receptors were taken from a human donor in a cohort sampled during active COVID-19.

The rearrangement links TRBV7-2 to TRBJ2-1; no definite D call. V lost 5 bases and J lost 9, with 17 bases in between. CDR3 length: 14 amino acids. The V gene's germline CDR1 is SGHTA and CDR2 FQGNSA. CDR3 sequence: CASSPRPARSEQFF. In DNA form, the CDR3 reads TGTGCCAGCAGCCCGCGTCCCGCCCGGAGTGAGCAGTTCTTC.

In DNA, the CDR3 is TGTGCCACCAGCAGAGATAAAATTTCACCCCTCCACTTT. Its protein is CATSRDKISPLHF. This chain links TRBV15 with TRBJ1-6; D is uncertain. Germline CDR1 is LNHNV and CDR2 is YYDKDF (reference sequence). The V end lost 0 bases, the J end lost 9 bases, and 6 bases lay between the germline ends. This CDR3 is built from 13 residues.

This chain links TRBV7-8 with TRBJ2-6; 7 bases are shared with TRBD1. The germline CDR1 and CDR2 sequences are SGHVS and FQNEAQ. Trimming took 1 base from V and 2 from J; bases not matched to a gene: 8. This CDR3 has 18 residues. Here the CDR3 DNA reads TGTGCCAGCAGCTTAGTTCCAGGGGGTCTCACTGGGGCCAACGTCCTGACTTTC. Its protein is CASSLVPGGLTGANVLTF.